Sequencing of this TCR beta chain was carried out in a study of blood T cells in healthy people across ages. Study conclusions and caveats: Unsorted PBMC input precluded a conclusive naive versus antigen-experienced comparison.

Trimming stripped 2 bases from V and 4 bases from J, with 15 bases between. This CDR3 is 15 amino acids long. Germline assignment: CDR1 MGHRA and CDR2 YSYEKL. There were at least 5.5 micrograms of total RNA extracted from every sample. Turning to this clonotype: Its antigen is currently unknown.

A second about 7 to 12 cycle PCR used barcoded and J-beta primers. At least 2.5 million CDR3-containing paired-end reads were obtained per sample. From the 5' RACE reads, TCRdb called clonotypes with MiXCR, one entry per CDR3 protein. Here the sample spans 1.5 million to 2 million distinct CDR3 sequences, around 42% being singletons. V and J are TRBV4-1 and TRBJ2-7, with D unresolved. The sequence was collected from a human donor in good health. The sample was blood. The CDR3 here is CASSQLSLAEYEQYF. For the CDR3, the DNA is TGCGCCAGCAGCCAACTATCACTTGCGGAGTACGAGCAGTACTTC.